Below, 30 T cell receptor beta chains from the same sample are listed, as sequenced in a study of blood T cell repertoires in COVID-19. The protocol was immunoSEQ multiplex PCR, while the TCRdb copy is restricted to in-frame clones and leaves out a portion. Seen here are 110,000 to 150,000 clones, about 89% observed once, and the top ten hold 11%. The sample comprised PBMCs or T cells enriched from blood (not recorded which). The receptors were sampled from a man in his sixties who had recovered from COVID-19.

This chain connects TRBV7-8 to TRBJ2-1; maybe TRBD1 (6 bases). The CDR3 totals 16 residues. Trimming took off 5 bases at V and 4 bases at J, with 18 bases between the two ends. Germline V gives CDR1 SGHVS, CDR2 FQNEAQ. The DNA for the CDR3 is TGTGCCAGCAGCACTTTCCAGGGGATTCGATACAATGAGCAGTTCTTC. Protein product: CASSTFQGIRYNEQFF.

The genes are TRBV19 and TRBJ1-2; 10 bases fit TRBD1. Unmatched junction bases numbered 2, after V lost 5 bases and J lost 2 bases. Germline CDR1 is LNHDA and CDR2 is SQIVND (reference sequence). The CDR3 is 14 residues long. The CDR3 sequence is CASSDRGHNYGYTF. The CDR3 coding sequence is TGTGCCAGTAGTGACAGGGGGCACAACTATGGCTACACCTTC.

This sequence joins TRBV6-5 and TRBJ1-4, with unresolved D. The CDR3 consists of 14 residues. Trimming shortened V by 6 bases and J by 7 bases, and 15 bases separated the two germline ends. CDR1 is MNHEY, CDR2 SVGAGI, per germline. CDR3 loop: CASRVGGRGEKLFF. DNA for the CDR3: TGTGCCAGCAGAGTGGGAGGGAGAGGTGAAAAACTGTTTTTT.

The sample holds one count of this clone. This rearrangement joins TRBV3-1 (or the pseudogene TRBV3-2) to TRBJ1-2, with D perhaps TRBD1 (5 bases). CDR1 LGHDT and CDR2 YNNKEL come from the germline V gene (reference sequence). V dropped 0 bases and J dropped 4 bases, with 18 bases sitting between them. This CDR3 contains 17 residues. CDR3 residues: CASSQDARTSNFYGYTF. CDR3 in DNA: TGTGCCAGCAGCCAAGATGCCCGGACATCTAATTTCTATGGCTACACCTTC.

The rearrangement links TRBV30 to TRBJ2-1; D perhaps matches TRBD1 (6 bases). This CDR3 is 13 amino acids long. Germline CDR1 GTSNPN, CDR2 SVGIG (reference sequence). The germline V and J ends were trimmed by 1 base and 9 bases, with 13 bases remaining between them. Here the CDR3 reads CAWSDRVVGEQFF. As DNA, the CDR3 is TGTGCCTGGAGTGACAGGGTAGTTGGTGAGCAGTTCTTC.

DNA for the CDR3: TGTGCCAGCAGCGTTCTAGCTATCACCGGGGAGCTGTTTTTT. Protein: CASSVLAITGELFF. This rearrangement joins TRBV9 to TRBJ2-2, with D tentatively TRBD2 (5 bases). CDR1 and CDR2 from the germline V gene are SGDLS and YYNGEE. V was trimmed by 2 bases and J by 4 bases, leaving 9 bases between them. The CDR3 runs 14 residues.

V is TRBV19 and J is TRBJ1-2; 9 bases line up with TRBD1. Germline loops: CDR1 LNHDA, CDR2 SQIVND (reference sequence). Losses at the gene ends were 5 bases for V and 4 bases for J; bases not matched to a gene: 5. The CDR3 totals 14 residues. Here the CDR3 reads CASSGTGRIYGYTF. In DNA form, the CDR3 reads TGTGCCAGTAGTGGGACAGGGAGAATCTATGGCTACACCTTC.

The chain uses TRBV25-1 and TRBJ1-5, with D uncertain. The V end was cut by 0 bases, the J end by 2 bases, with 8 bases between. This CDR3 has 15 amino acids. Germline CDR1 is MGHDK and CDR2 is SYGVNS. Here the CDR3 reads CASSEYGAGNQPQHF. The CDR3 DNA sequence: TGTGCCAGCAGTGAATATGGCGCGGGCAATCAGCCCCAGCATTTT. The entire variable domain, with the rest obtained from reference TRBV25-1 and TRBJ1-5, is as follows: EADIYQTPRYLVIGTGKKITLECSQTMGHDKMYWYQQDPGMELHLIHYSYGVNSTEKGDLSSESTVSRIRTEHFPLTLESARPSHTSQYLCASSEYGAGNQPQHFGDGTRLSIL.

The V and J genes are TRBV7-8 and TRBJ1-3; 8 bases are a match to TRBD1. The CDR3 totals 16 residues. The V gene's germline CDR1 is SGHVS and CDR2 FQNEAQ. V was clipped by 5 bases and J by 4 bases; unmatched bases: 10. The CDR3 DNA reads as TGTGCCAGCAGCACTACAGGGGGAGGATCGGGAAACACCATATATTTT. This codes for CASSTTGGGSGNTIYF.

CDR3 nucleotide sequence: TGTGCCAGCAGTAAGGCACAAGAGGACTACGAGCAGTACTTC. Its protein is CASSKAQEDYEQYF. This sequence joins TRBV6-5 and TRBJ2-7; D is unclear. Trimming cost V 5 bases and J 3 bases, with 14 bases left between them. The CDR3 sequence is 14 residues long. Looked up from germline, CDR1 is MNHEY and CDR2 is SVGAGI.

This clone was seen more than once but under ten times. V usage is TRBV19 and J usage is TRBJ2-7; the match to TRBD2 covers 9 bases. Per germline, CDR1 LNHDA and CDR2 SQIVND (reference sequence). This CDR3 has 15 amino acids. The V segment lost 6 bases and the J segment 1 base; nucleotides outside the gene matches: 7. The CDR3 loop reads CASSPVAGESYEQYF. The CDR3 region has the DNA TGTGCCAGTAGCCCCGTAGCGGGAGAGTCCTACGAGCAGTACTTC.

The rearrangement joins TRBV30 to TRBJ2-5; 7 positions match TRBD2. This CDR3 spans 14 amino acids. The trim removed 4 bases at V and 5 bases at J, leaving 10 bases unmatched. CDR1 is GTSNPN and CDR2 is SVGIG in the germline V gene (reference sequence). The chain's CDR3 is CAWNREGREETQYF. The CDR3 bases are TGTGCCTGGAATAGGGAGGGCCGTGAGGAGACCCAGTACTTC.

The chain is built from TRBV29-1 and TRBJ2-7; 10 bases match TRBD2. V was clipped by 6 bases and J by 3 bases; unmatched bases: 8. Per the germline V gene, CDR1 is SQVTM and CDR2 is ANQGSEA. The CDR3 loop spans 14 amino acids. CDR3 nucleotide sequence: TGCAGCGTGCCTGCGGCTAGCGGGAGCTACGAGCAGTACTTC. This gives the protein CSVPAASGSYEQYF.

The chain employs TRBV3-1 (or the pseudogene TRBV3-2) and TRBJ1-3, with D tentatively TRBD1 (5 bases). The CDR3 contains 12 residues. Looked up from germline, CDR1 is LGHDT and CDR2 is YNNKEL (reference sequence). The V end lost 6 bases, the J end lost 7 bases, and 10 bases lay between the germline ends. In DNA form, the CDR3 reads TGTGCCAGCAGTCGCGGGACCAACACCATATATTTT. Translation: CASSRGTNTIYF.

The chain uses TRBV19 and TRBJ2-5; 10 bases line up with TRBD1. The germline gives CDR1 LNHDA, CDR2 SQIVND (reference sequence). Trimming cost V 4 bases and J 1 base; bases outside gene matches: 6. The CDR3 spans 16 residues. The chain's CDR3 is CASSRTGTGVQETQYF. CDR3 coding DNA: TGTGCCAGTAGTAGAACCGGGACAGGGGTCCAAGAGACCCAGTACTTC.

The rearrangement links TRBV19 to TRBJ1-3, with 7 bases matching TRBD1. The CDR3 is made up of 16 amino acids. Germline V gives CDR1 LNHDA, CDR2 SQIVND (reference sequence). Unmatched junction bases numbered 7, after V lost 5 bases and J lost 0 bases. DNA for the CDR3: TGTGCCAGTAGTCGGGCAGGGGGAGACTCTGGAAACACCATATATTTT. Its translation is CASSRAGGDSGNTIYF.

The gene calls are TRBV9 and TRBJ2-6; D may be TRBD1 (6 bases). V was shortened by 3 bases and J by 1 base, with 11 bases between the two germline ends. In germline, CDR1 is SGDLS, CDR2 YYNGEE. The CDR3 totals 16 residues. The CDR3: CASSAGGGSGANVLTF. CDR3 DNA: TGTGCCAGCAGCGCTGGGGGCGGGTCTGGGGCCAACGTCCTGACTTTC.

This chain uses TRBV29-1 with TRBJ1-2; 11 bases fit TRBD1. Germline trimming cut 6 bases from V and 2 bases from J; bases unmatched to any gene: 2. Germline CDR1 and CDR2: SQVTM and ANQGSEA. The CDR3 extends over 13 amino acids. The CDR3 DNA is TGCAGCGTAGGGACAGGGGGGAACTATGGCTACACCTTC. Protein product: CSVGTGGNYGYTF. The variable domain in full, with the rest retrieved from reference TRBV29-1 and TRBJ1-2, is SAVISQKPSRDICQRGTSLTIQCQVDSQVTMMFWYRQQPGQSLTLIATANQGSEATYESGFVIDKFPISRPNLTFSTLTVSNMSPEDSSIYLCSVGTGGNYGYTFGSGTRLTVV.

The V call is TRBV5-1, the J call TRBJ2-7; 9 bases line up with TRBD1. Trimming at V came to 3 bases and at J to 2 bases, leaving 6 bases not matched to a gene. This CDR3 has 15 amino acids. Germline V gives CDR1 SGHRS, CDR2 YFSETQ. CDR3 sequence (DNA): TGCGCCAGCAGCTCCGGGACAGGGTCCACCTACGAGCAGTACTTC. Residues: CASSSGTGSTYEQYF.

The chain joins TRBV7-9 to TRBJ2-3, with a tentative D call TRBD1 (5 bases). The CDR3 sequence is 12 residues long. Germline V gives CDR1 SEHNR, CDR2 FQNEAQ (reference sequence). Trimming took off 3 bases at V and 8 bases at J, with 9 bases between the two ends. This CDR3 reads CASSFAGFTQYF. In DNA, the CDR3 is TGTGCCAGCAGCTTCGCAGGGTTTACGCAGTATTTT.

V and J are TRBV14 and TRBJ2-7; TRBD1 might be the D (6 bases). The V gene lost 1 base and the J gene lost 3 bases, with 13 bases spanning the gap. The CDR3 extends over 15 amino acids. From germline, CDR1 is SGHDN and CDR2 FVKESK. The CDR3 protein is CASSQATGTFYEQYF. The CDR3 DNA follows: TGTGCCAGCAGCCAAGCAACCGGGACATTCTACGAGCAGTACTTC.

This chain links TRBV9 with TRBJ2-2; 12 bases fit TRBD2. From germline, CDR1 is SGDLS and CDR2 YYNGEE. This CDR3 has 16 amino acids. J lost 4 bases, V lost 0 bases, and 1 base had no gene match. Here the CDR3 DNA reads TGTGCCAGCAGCGTAGCTAGCGGGGGGGTCACCGGGGAGCTGTTTTTT. Translating it yields CASSVASGGVTGELFF.

The chain is built from TRBV6-6 and TRBJ1-1, with D maybe TRBD1 (6 bases). CDR1 MNHNY and CDR2 SVGAGI come from the germline V gene (reference sequence). V lost 6 bases and J 6 bases, leaving 11 bases between the germline ends. The CDR3 runs 12 residues. CDR3 nucleotide sequence: TGTGCCAGCAGCAAAACAGGGTCTGAAGCTTTCTTT. This gives the protein CASSKTGSEAFF.

This clone was counted between two and nine times. The chain combines TRBV21-1 with TRBJ1-5; TRBD1 was called by the table and not checked on the DNA. TRBV21-1 is described as a pseudogene. The CDR3 is 20 residues long. For the CDR3, the DNA is TGTGCCAGCAGCAAAAGACCCACAGGTAGTCCTGGCTATAGCAATCAGCCCCAGCATTTT. Protein sequence: CASSKRPTGSPGYSNQPQHF.

The V and J genes are TRBV2 and TRBJ2-4; TRBD1 matches 8 bases. The CDR3 extends over 13 amino acids. V lost 6 bases, J lost 7 bases, and 5 bases stayed unmatched. Germline V gives CDR1 SNHLY, CDR2 FYNNEI. The CDR3, as DNA: TGTGCCAGCAGCGACAGGGGTACCAACATTCAGTACTTC. This codes for CASSDRGTNIQYF.

The chain has TRBV19 and TRBJ1-1; D is undetermined. The CDR3 runs 13 residues. Per germline, CDR1 LNHDA and CDR2 SQIVND (reference sequence). The ends were cut back, 4 bases at V and 5 bases at J, with 11 bases in the middle. The DNA for the CDR3 is TGTGCCAGTAGTACTGGCCGAGGGACTGAAGCTTTCTTT. It is translated as CASSTGRGTEAFF.

J is TRBJ2-4 and V is TRBV5-4, with D maybe TRBD2 (5 bases). Trimming removed 2 bases from V and 0 bases from J, with 12 bases in between. This CDR3 region has 16 residues. Germline values: CDR1 SGHNT, CDR2 YYREEE (reference sequence). The CDR3 DNA reads TGTGCCAGCAGCTTTGCAGGAGGACTAGCCAAAAACATTCAGTACTTC. This codes for CASSFAGGLAKNIQYF. Full variable domain (remainder filled in from reference TRBV5-4 and TRBJ2-4): ETGVTQSPTHLIKTRGQQVTLRCSSQSGHNTVSWYQQALGQGPQFIFQYYREEENGRGNFPPRFSGLQFPNYSSELNVNALELDDSALYLCASSFAGGLAKNIQYFGAGTRLSVL.

The CDR3, as DNA: TGTGCCAGCAGCTCCTATATGGGCTCCGAGCAGTACTTC. Encoded protein: CASSSYMGSEQYF. The chain carries TRBV7-3 and TRBJ2-7; no clear D gene. V dropped 4 bases and J dropped 6 bases, with 13 bases sitting between them. Germline V gives CDR1 SGHTA, CDR2 FQGTGA. The CDR3 totals 13 residues.

J is TRBJ1-5 and V is TRBV15, with a tentative D call TRBD1 (6 bases). Between the trimmed V and J ends, which lost 2 bases and 7 bases, there was a span of 12 bases. Germline CDR1 is LNHNV and CDR2 is YYDKDF (reference sequence). The CDR3 is made up of 14 amino acids. The CDR3 DNA sequence: TGTGCCACCAGCAGACAGGGGAATGGGCAGCCCCAGCATTTT. Amino acids: CATSRQGNGQPQHF.

This clone was seen once. The chain links TRBV18 to TRBJ2-5; 10 nucleotides line up with TRBD2. The CDR3 consists of 16 residues. The germline CDR1 and CDR2 sequences are KGHSH and LQKENI. V trimming: 6 bases; J trimming: 1 base; junction bases outside the gene matches: 8. In DNA form, the CDR3 reads TGTGCCAGCTCTCGGGGAAGGACTAGCGGCCAAGAGACCCAGTACTTC. Its translation: CASSRGRTSGQETQYF.